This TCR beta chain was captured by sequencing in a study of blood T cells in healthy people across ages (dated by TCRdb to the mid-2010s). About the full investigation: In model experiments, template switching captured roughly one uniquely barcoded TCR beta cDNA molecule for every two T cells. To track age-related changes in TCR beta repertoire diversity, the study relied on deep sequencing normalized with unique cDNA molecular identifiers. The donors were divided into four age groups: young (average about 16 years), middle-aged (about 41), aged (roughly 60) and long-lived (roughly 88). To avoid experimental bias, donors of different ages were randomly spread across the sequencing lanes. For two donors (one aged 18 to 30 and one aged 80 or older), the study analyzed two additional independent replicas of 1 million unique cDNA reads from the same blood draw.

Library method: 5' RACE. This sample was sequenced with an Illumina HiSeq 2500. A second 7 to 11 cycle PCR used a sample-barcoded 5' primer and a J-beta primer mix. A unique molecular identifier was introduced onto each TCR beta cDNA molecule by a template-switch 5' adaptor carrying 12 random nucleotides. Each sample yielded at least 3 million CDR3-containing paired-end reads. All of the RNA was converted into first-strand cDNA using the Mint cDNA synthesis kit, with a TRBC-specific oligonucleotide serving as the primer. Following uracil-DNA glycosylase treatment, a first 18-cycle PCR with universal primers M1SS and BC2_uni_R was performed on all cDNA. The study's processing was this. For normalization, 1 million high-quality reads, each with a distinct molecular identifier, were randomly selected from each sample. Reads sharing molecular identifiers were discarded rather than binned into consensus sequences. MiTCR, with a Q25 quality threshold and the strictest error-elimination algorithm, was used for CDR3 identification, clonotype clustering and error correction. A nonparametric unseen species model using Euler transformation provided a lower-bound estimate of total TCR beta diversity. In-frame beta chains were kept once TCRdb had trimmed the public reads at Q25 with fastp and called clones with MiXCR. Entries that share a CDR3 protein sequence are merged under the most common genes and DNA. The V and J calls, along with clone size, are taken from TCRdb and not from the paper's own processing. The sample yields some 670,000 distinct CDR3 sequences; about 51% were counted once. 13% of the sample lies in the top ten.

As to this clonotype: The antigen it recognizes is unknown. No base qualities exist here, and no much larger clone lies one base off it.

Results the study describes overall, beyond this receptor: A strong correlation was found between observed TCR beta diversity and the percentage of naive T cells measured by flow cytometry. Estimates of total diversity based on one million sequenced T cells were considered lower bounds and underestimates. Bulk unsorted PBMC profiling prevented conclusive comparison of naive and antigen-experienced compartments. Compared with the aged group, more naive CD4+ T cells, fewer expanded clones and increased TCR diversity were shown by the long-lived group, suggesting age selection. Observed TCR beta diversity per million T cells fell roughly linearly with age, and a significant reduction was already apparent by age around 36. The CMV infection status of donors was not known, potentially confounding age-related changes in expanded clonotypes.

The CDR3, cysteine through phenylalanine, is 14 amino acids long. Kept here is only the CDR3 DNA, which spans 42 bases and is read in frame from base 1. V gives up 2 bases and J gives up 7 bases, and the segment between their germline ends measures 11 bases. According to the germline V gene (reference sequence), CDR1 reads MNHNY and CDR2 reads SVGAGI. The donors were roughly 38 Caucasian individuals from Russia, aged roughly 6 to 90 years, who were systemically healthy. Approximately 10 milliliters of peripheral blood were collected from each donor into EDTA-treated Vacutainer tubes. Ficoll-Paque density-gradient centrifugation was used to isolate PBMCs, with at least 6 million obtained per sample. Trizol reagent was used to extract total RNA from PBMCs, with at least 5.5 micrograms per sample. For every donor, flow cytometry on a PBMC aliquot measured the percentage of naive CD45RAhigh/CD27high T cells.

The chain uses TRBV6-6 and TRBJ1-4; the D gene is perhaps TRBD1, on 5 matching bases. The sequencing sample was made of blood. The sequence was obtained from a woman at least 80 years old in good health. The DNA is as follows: TGTGCCAGCAGTTACGAGGGACGAGGTGAAAAACTGTTTTTT. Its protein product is CASSYEGRGEKLFF.